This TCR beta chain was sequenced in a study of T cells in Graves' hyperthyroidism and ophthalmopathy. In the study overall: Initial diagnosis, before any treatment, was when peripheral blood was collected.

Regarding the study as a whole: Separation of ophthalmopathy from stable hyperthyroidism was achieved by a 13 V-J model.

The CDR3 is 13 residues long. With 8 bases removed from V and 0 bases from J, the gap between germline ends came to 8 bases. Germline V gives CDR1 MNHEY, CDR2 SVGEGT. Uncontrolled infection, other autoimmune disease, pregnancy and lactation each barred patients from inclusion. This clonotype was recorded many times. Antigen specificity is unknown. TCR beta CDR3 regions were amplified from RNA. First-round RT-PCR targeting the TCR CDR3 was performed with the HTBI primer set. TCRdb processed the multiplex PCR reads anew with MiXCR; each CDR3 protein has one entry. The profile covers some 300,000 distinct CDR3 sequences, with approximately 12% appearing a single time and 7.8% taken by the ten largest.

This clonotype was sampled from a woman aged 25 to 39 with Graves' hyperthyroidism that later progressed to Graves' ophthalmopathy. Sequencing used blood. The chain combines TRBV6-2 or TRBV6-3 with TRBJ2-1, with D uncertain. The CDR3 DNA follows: TGTGCCAGCTTAGAGGACTCCTACAATGAGCAGTTCTTC. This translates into CASLEDSYNEQFF.